The rows below give T cell receptor beta chains drawn from one sample of a study of control samples from healthy donors and cancer patients. Assay: immunoSEQ multiplex PCR; the TCRdb copy retains only in-frame clones and omits some. The data show 130,000 or so clones, with around 94% seen just once and approximately 14% held by the top ten. The material sequenced was blood. These receptors were obtained from a man aged 40-49 years in good health. The conserved cysteine and the conserved F or W are not part of the CDR3 here.

v_call: TRBV19
j_call: TRBJ2-1
cdr3_aa: ASSHSKSGLALEQF

v_call: TRBV7-2
j_call: TRBJ2-7
cdr3_aa: ASSLFQPASGGPYYEQY

v_call: TRBV6-6
j_call: TRBJ2-7
cdr3_aa: ASCTGGYEQY

v_call: TRBV6-5
j_call: TRBJ2-1
cdr3_aa: ASSSWRERNEQF

v_call: TRBV2
j_call: TRBJ2-4
cdr3_aa: ASSEGDTKNIQY

v_call: TRBV28
j_call: TRBJ1-1
cdr3_aa: ASMVGTEAF

v_call: TRBV29-1
j_call: TRBJ1-1
cdr3_aa: SVGGRNTEAF

v_call: TRBV27
j_call: TRBJ1-5
cdr3_aa: ASTTQGGGQPQH

v_call: TRBV28
j_call: TRBJ2-3
cdr3_aa: ASSLIGTPGTDTQY

v_call: TRBV4-2
j_call: TRBJ2-1
cdr3_aa: ASSHRPNEQF